A single TCR beta chain is shown here with its context. This entry belongs to a study of blood T cell repertoires in COVID-19. Study at large: Samples came from the United States, Italy and Spain, spanning acute and convalescent COVID-19. PBMCs, B-cell-depleted T cells, or T cells were the source of the cDNA or gDNA that made up the material.

Patients of the Seattle cohort, enrolled during active infection, were followed longitudinally. The CDR3 has 15 residues. The germline gives CDR1 SGHNT, CDR2 YYREEE (reference sequence). The J segment lost 8 bases and the V segment lost 2 bases, leaving 7 bases of the junction unmatched. Authors' analysis steps: Amplification of reference gene primers provided the estimated nucleated cell counts. Profiled with immunoSEQ multiplex PCR; TCRdb holds only in-frame clones, not every one. The V and J calls and clone size come from that table; D and trimming were worked out from the DNA. Seen here are 170,000 or so clones, 87% observed once, and the top ten hold 9.5% to 15%.

This rearrangement joins TRBV5-4 to TRBJ2-1; 10 bases map to TRBD2. The TCR originated in a woman in her 70s with COVID-19, enrolled during active disease. Input material: peripheral blood. DNA for the CDR3: TGTGCCAGCAGCTTAGGAGGGACTAGCGTCGATGAGCAGTTCTTC. Encoded protein: CASSLGGTSVDEQFF.